This passage covers 27 T cell receptor beta chains from one sample sequenced in a study of cytomegalovirus exposure and HLA in healthy donors. 60 Vbeta and 13 Jbeta primers were used in PCR. TCRdb keeps only in-frame clones here, not all; method: immunoSEQ multiplex PCR. The table records over 100,000 clones, about 80% of them present only once. Sequencing was carried out using PBMCs. These receptors originate from a female donor in good health and CMV-seronegative.

V is TRBV7-8 and J is TRBJ2-3, with 8 bases that match TRBD1. With 0 bases clipped from V and 6 bases from J, the junction kept 11 bases outside the gene matches. The CDR3 has 17 residues. The germline CDR1 and CDR2 sequences are SGHVS and FQNEAQ. The CDR3 sequence: CASSLANPGGAGDTQYF. In nucleotides, the CDR3 is TGTGCCAGCAGCTTAGCGAATCCAGGGGGCGCGGGGGATACGCAGTATTTT.

This clone showed up just a few times. The rearrangement uses TRBV6-5 and TRBJ1-4; 7 bases align to TRBD1. The germline gives CDR1 MNHEY, CDR2 SVGAGI. The ends lost 10 bases at V and 3 bases at J; junction bases unmatched: 8. The CDR3 totals 14 residues. CDR3 sequence (DNA): TGTGCCACCAGATCCAGGGGGTCTAATGAAAAACTGTTTTTT. It translates to CATRSRGSNEKLFF.

This clone was recorded a few times. The CDR3 spells CASSLEDFMNTEAFF. Written as DNA, the CDR3 is TGTGCCAGCAGCTTAGAAGACTTCATGAACACTGAAGCTTTCTTT. This sequence joins TRBV7-9 and TRBJ1-1; D is ambiguous. In germline, CDR1 is SEHNR, CDR2 FQNEAQ (reference sequence). The CDR3 is 15 residues long. Trimming left V 1 base short and J 0 bases short, with 9 bases between.

The chain combines TRBV6-1 with TRBJ2-3, with 7 nucleotides matching TRBD1. The CDR3 loop spans 13 amino acids. Germline-derived CDR1 and CDR2 are MNHNS and SASEGT. J was trimmed by 6 bases and V by 4 bases; bases with no gene match: 4. CDR3 in amino acids: CASSVQGMDTQYF. Here the CDR3 DNA reads TGTGCCAGCAGTGTACAGGGGATGGATACGCAGTATTTT.

The chain links TRBV19 to TRBJ1-5, with 8 bases lining up with TRBD1. Unmatched junction bases numbered 4, after V lost 6 bases and J lost 6 bases. Germline values: CDR1 LNHDA, CDR2 SQIVND (reference sequence). There are 13 residues in the CDR3. CDR3 sequence reads: CASSGQGIQPQHF. The CDR3 DNA follows: TGTGCCAGTAGCGGACAGGGTATTCAGCCCCAGCATTTT. The variable domain in full, completed from reference TRBV19 and TRBJ1-5, reads DGGITQSPKYLFRKEGQNVTLSCEQNLNHDAMYWYRQDPGQGLRLIYYSQIVNDFQKGDIAEGYSVSREKKESFPLTVTSAQKNPTAFYLCASSGQGIQPQHFGDGTRLSIL.

The chain couples TRBV10-3 to TRBJ2-1; 10 positions match TRBD2. Germline V gene lookup returns CDR1 ENHRY and CDR2 SYGVKD. The ends lost 6 bases at V and 3 bases at J; junction bases unmatched: 8. This CDR3 spans 16 amino acids. CDR3 loop: CAISNLAGADYNEQFF. The CDR3 nucleotides are TGTGCCATCAGCAATCTAGCGGGGGCCGACTACAATGAGCAGTTCTTC.

This clone has a handful of counts. This chain joins TRBV5-4 and TRBJ1-1; no clear D gene. CDR1 is SGHNT, CDR2 YYREEE, per germline (reference sequence). The CDR3 is 16 amino acids. Trimming left V 4 bases short and J 3 bases short, with 19 bases between. The CDR3: CASSVTRVKFHTEAFF. The DNA of the CDR3 is TGTGCCAGCAGCGTGACAAGAGTCAAGTTCCACACTGAAGCTTTCTTT.

This clone was seen a handful of times. The chain recombines TRBV4-1 with TRBJ2-5; weak D call: TRBD1 (6 bases). CDR1 is MGHRA and CDR2 is YSYEKL in the germline V gene. Trimming took 0 bases from V and 4 from J, leaving 9 bases between them. This CDR3 has 14 amino acids. The DNA of the CDR3 is TGCGCCAGCAGCCAAGATCTGGGGGCAGAGACCCAGTACTTC. Protein product: CASSQDLGAETQYF.

The V gene is TRBV5-1, the J gene TRBJ1-2; no clear D. The germline V gene has CDR1 SGHRS and CDR2 YFSETQ. This CDR3 region has 15 residues. V lost 0 bases, J lost 4 bases, and 13 bases lay in between. CDR3 protein: CASSLAEGAAYGYTF. CDR3 in DNA: TGCGCCAGCAGCTTGGCCGAGGGCGCAGCCTATGGCTACACCTTC.

The chain has TRBV5-4 and TRBJ2-7, with D possibly matching TRBD2 (5 bases). V was clipped by 4 bases and J by 1 base, with 9 bases between them. The CDR3 has 13 amino acids. Germline V gene data show CDR1 as SGHNT and CDR2 as YYREEE (reference sequence). The CDR3 loop is CASSREPSYEQYF. The CDR3 bases are TGTGCCAGCAGCCGGGAACCTTCCTACGAGCAGTACTTC.

This clone has only a few counts. The chain employs TRBV19 and TRBJ1-5; TRBD1 matches at 7 bases. V trimming: 2 bases; J trimming: 5 bases; junction bases outside the gene matches: 3. The CDR3 runs to 14 residues. From germline, CDR1 is LNHDA and CDR2 SQIVND (reference sequence). CDR3 in amino acids: CASSIRDRHQPQHF. The CDR3 nucleotides are TGTGCCAGTAGTATAAGGGACAGACATCAGCCCCAGCATTTT. Full variable domain (missing parts from reference TRBV19 and TRBJ1-5): DGGITQSPKYLFRKEGQNVTLSCEQNLNHDAMYWYRQDPGQGLRLIYYSQIVNDFQKGDIAEGYSVSREKKESFPLTVTSAQKNPTAFYLCASSIRDRHQPQHFGDGTRLSIL.

The chain combines TRBV28 with TRBJ1-3; no clear D gene. This CDR3 spans 12 amino acids. V lost 1 base and J 9 bases, leaving 7 bases between the germline ends. The germline gives CDR1 MDHEN, CDR2 SYDVKM. In DNA, the CDR3 is TGTGCCAGCAGTTTATTTCGGGGCACCATATATTTT. Translated, it gives CASSLFRGTIYF.

This chain links TRBV18 with TRBJ2-7; weak D call: TRBD2 (6 bases). V lost 1 base and J 5 bases, leaving 12 bases between the germline ends. The CDR3 covers 14 residues. Germline assignment: CDR1 KGHSH and CDR2 LQKENI. CDR3 bases: TGTGCCAGCTCACCACTGGGAGGTGGGAACGAGCAGTACTTC. Its translation: CASSPLGGGNEQYF.

The J gene is TRBJ2-1, the V gene TRBV4-3, with D maybe TRBD2 (5 bases). The length of the CDR3 is 17 residues. V was clipped by 0 bases and J by 5 bases, with 17 bases between them. Looked up from germline, CDR1 is LGHNA and CDR2 is YSLEER. The CDR3 DNA reads TGCGCCAGCAGCCAAGAATTTATTAGAGGGCCGGACAATGAGCAGTTCTTC. It translates to CASSQEFIRGPDNEQFF.

V is TRBV5-4 and J is TRBJ2-1; 9 bases line up with TRBD2. Germline CDR1 is SGHNT and CDR2 is YYREEE (reference sequence). CDR3 length: 17 residues. Losses at the gene ends were 0 bases for V and 3 bases for J; bases not matched to a gene: 7. For the CDR3, the DNA is TGTGCCAGCAGCTTGGGTAGTAGCGGGGGCCTCTACAATGAGCAGTTCTTC. It is translated as CASSLGSSGGLYNEQFF.

The chain recombines TRBV19 with TRBJ1-1; D might be TRBD1 (6 bases). V gave up 7 bases and J gave up 1 base, with 13 bases separating them. Germline CDR1 LNHDA, CDR2 SQIVND (reference sequence). This CDR3 region has 14 residues. The CDR3 region has the DNA TGTGCCAGTACGGGGGGCTCGTGGAACACTGAAGCTTTCTTT. It yields the protein CASTGGSWNTEAFF.

Only a few counts were recorded for this clone. One end of the junction is discordant with germline, which a read error may explain. The chain is built from TRBV18 and TRBJ1-2; D is uncertain. Germline values: CDR1 KGHSH, CDR2 LQKENI. This CDR3 has 14 residues. In DNA form, the CDR3 reads TGTGCCAGCTCCCCACGCAAGGAGGGCTATGGCTACACCTTC. Encoded protein: CASSPRKEGYGYTF. Using reference TRBV18 and TRBJ1-2 for the parts outside the CDR3, the full variable domain is NAGVMQNPRHLVRRRGQEARLRCSPMKGHSHVYWYRQLPEEGLKFMVYLQKENIIDESGMPKERFSAEFPKEGPSILRIQQVVRGDSAAYFCASSPRKEGYGYTFGSGTRLTVV.

The chain employs TRBV4-3 and TRBJ2-2; D is unclear. Germline V gene lookup returns CDR1 LGHNA and CDR2 YSLEER. This CDR3 has 16 residues. The germline V and J ends were trimmed by 0 bases and 5 bases, with 13 bases remaining between them. The DNA of the CDR3 is TGCGCCAGCAGCCAAGAAGGCGGCACGCCAACCGGGGAGCTGTTTTTT. This encodes CASSQEGGTPTGELFF.

The gene calls are TRBV6-1 and TRBJ2-7; TRBD2 matches at 7 bases. CDR3 length: 15 residues. Germline CDR1 and CDR2: MNHNS and SASEGT. J was trimmed by 2 bases and V by 0 bases; bases with no gene match: 4. CDR3 nucleotide sequence: TGTGCCAGCAGTGAAGCAGCGGGAAATCCCTACGAGCAGTACTTC. Its protein product is CASSEAAGNPYEQYF.

V gene TRBV11-2 combines with J gene TRBJ2-7; 7 bases are a match to TRBD1. CDR3 length: 13 residues. The germline V gene encodes CDR1 SGHAT and CDR2 FQNNGV. Germline trimming cut 3 bases from V and 3 bases from J; bases unmatched to any gene: 2. CDR3 nucleotide sequence: TGTGCCAGCAGCTTGGGACAGAACTACGAGCAGTACTTC. This translates into CASSLGQNYEQYF. Based on the CDR3 plus reference TRBV11-2 and TRBJ2-7, the full variable domain is EAGVAQSPRYKIIEKRQSVAFWCNPISGHATLYWYQQILGQGPKLLIQFQNNGVVDDSQLPKDRFSAERLKGVDSTLKIQPAKLEDSAVYLCASSLGQNYEQYFGPGTRLTVT.

In the case of this clone: Compared with germline, one end of the junction differs, possibly owing to a read error. The rearrangement links TRBV7-9 to TRBJ2-7; 7 bases are a match to TRBD2. Germline CDR1 SEHNR, CDR2 FQNEAQ (reference sequence). The CDR3 loop spans 15 amino acids. The chain's CDR3 is CSSSLVRGVSYEQYF. The CDR3 DNA reads TGTTCCAGCAGCTTAGTTCGGGGGGTTTCCTACGAGCAGTACTTC.

J is TRBJ2-7 and V is TRBV4-2; 8 bases map to TRBD2. After removal of 1 base from V and 5 bases from J, the junction contained 16 bases not matched to a gene. In germline, CDR1 is LGHNA, CDR2 YNFKEQ. The CDR3 covers 18 residues. CDR3 in amino acids: CASSQVAGESGGLHEQYF. In DNA form, the CDR3 reads TGTGCCAGCAGCCAAGTCGCTGGGGAGAGCGGGGGACTTCACGAGCAGTACTTC.

This clone is a singleton in its sample. V gene TRBV6-1 combines with J gene TRBJ1-6, with 9 bases fitting TRBD1. Germline CDR1 is MNHNS and CDR2 is SASEGT. There are 16 residues in the CDR3. Trimming cost V 4 bases and J 13 bases; bases outside gene matches: 14. CDR3 DNA: TGTGCCAGCAGTGCCGGTCCCGGGACAGGGTTTGTTCCCCTCCACTTT. This gives the protein CASSAGPGTGFVPLHF.

The rearrangement joins TRBV13 to TRBJ1-2; no clear D. The CDR3 has 15 amino acids. Germline V gene lookup returns CDR1 PRHDT and CDR2 FYEKMQ (reference sequence). Trimming removed 0 bases at V and 1 base at J, with 9 bases between. For the CDR3, the DNA is TGTGCCAGCAGCTTAGGCCAGGATTTTAACTATGGCTACACCTTC. This codes for CASSLGQDFNYGYTF. Supplemented by reference TRBV13 and TRBJ1-2, the full variable domain reads AAGVIQSPRHLIKEKRETATLKCYPIPRHDTVYWYQQGPGQDPQFLISFYEKMQSDKGSIPDRFSAQQFSDYHSELNMSSLELGDSALYFCASSLGQDFNYGYTFGSGTRLTVV.

The chain employs TRBV7-2 and TRBJ1-2, with 7 nucleotides matching TRBD1. Losses at the gene ends were 4 bases for V and 1 base for J; bases not matched to a gene: 6. This CDR3 contains 15 residues. Germline V lookup: CDR1 SGHTA, CDR2 FQGNSA. Here the CDR3 reads CASSYQTGVNYGYTF. In DNA, the CDR3 is TGTGCCAGCAGCTACCAAACAGGGGTTAACTATGGCTACACCTTC.

This chain connects TRBV13 to TRBJ2-7; 7 bases line up with TRBD2. V lost 5 bases, J lost 6 bases, and 7 bases stayed unmatched. This CDR3 has 13 residues. The germline gives CDR1 PRHDT, CDR2 FYEKMQ (reference sequence). In nucleotides, the CDR3 is TGTGCCAGCAGCAGGACTAGGAGCACCGAGCAGTACTTC. Translation gives CASSRTRSTEQYF.

A single count supports this clone. V is TRBV4-3 and J is TRBJ2-5; no definite D call. V gave up 4 bases and J gave up 2 bases, with 11 bases separating them. The CDR3 contains 14 residues. CDR1 LGHNA and CDR2 YSLEER come from the germline V gene. The CDR3 coding sequence is TGCGCCAGCAGCCCCCGACTCCTACAAGAGACCCAGTACTTC. Its protein product is CASSPRLLQETQYF.